These T cell receptor beta chains were read from a single sample in a study of blood T cells in healthy people across ages. TCRdb reanalysed the 5' RACE reads using MiXCR and keeps one entry per CDR3 protein. The table records around 850,000 distinct CDR3 sequences, about 34% of them present only once. Sequencing used blood. The source of these receptors is a man younger than 35 in good health. CDR3s leave out the opening cysteine and the closing phenylalanine or tryptophan. Clone size is stated in some rows and not others, as once, few, many or a class when expanded.

size,V,CDR3
many,TRBV20-1,SAIDRGTHNEQF
-,TRBV3-1,ASSHLSVNNGQF
-,TRBV20-1,SASTLGGGSYNEQY
few,TRBV2,ASSREGHEQY
many,TRBV12-3/TRBV12-4,ASRRTGGKNEQF
few,TRBV29-1,SVQRGYEQY
once,TRBV9,ASGEGLAYNEQF
few,TRBV6-2/TRBV6-3,ASNRDRRTDTQY
-,TRBV6-5,ASSYSQGGNQPQH
many,TRBV4-3,ASSEGTGDTDTQY
few,TRBV28,ASSLPGGPSGYNEQF
-,TRBV10-3,AIRGQGSTGELF
many,TRBV6-5,ASSYNPSGQETQY
-,TRBV6-6,ASSKPASYNEQF
-,TRBV13,ASSVTSGGRDTQY
few,TRBV7-6,ASSLKQGPVPDTQY
-,TRBV6-2/TRBV6-3,ASSTGTSSSEQF
-,TRBV5-5,ASRILQGQDTQY
few,TRBV11-1,ASTQFRDRVDEQF
-,TRBV6-1,ASSAPSGGIQETQF
-,TRBV4-1,ASSQVGLNTGELS
-,TRBV12-3/TRBV12-4,ASSFGVRGGSGYT
-,TRBV15,ATSNGQSAKNIQY
-,TRBV25-1,AGSEGEGNQPQH
few,TRBV5-1,ASSPSDSSNQPQH
-,TRBV6-5,ASSYSALPVDTQY